The 10 T cell receptor beta chains listed next were all sequenced from one sample in a study of cytomegalovirus exposure and HLA in healthy donors. PCR primers comprised 60 Vbeta and 13 Jbeta primers. Clones were read by immunoSEQ multiplex PCR, and TCRdb kept only the in-frame ones, dropping some. Seen in this sample are more than 40,000 clones; the ten most common clones hold about 2%. Sequenced sample: PBMCs. All receptors come from a female donor in good health and CMV-seronegative.

This rearrangement joins TRBV4-1 to TRBJ2-4; weak D call: TRBD2 (7 bases). Germline V gene data show CDR1 as MGHRA and CDR2 as YSYEKL. This CDR3 is built from 18 residues. With 1 base removed from V and 1 base from J, the gap between germline ends came to 17 bases. Here the CDR3 DNA reads TGCGCCAGCAGCCAAGGTGGGAGGGGGGGGCCGGCCAAAAACATTCAGTACTTC. It encodes CASSQGGRGGPAKNIQYF.

The chain recombines TRBV7-9 with TRBJ1-2, with TRBD1 matching over 10 bases. V was pared by 5 bases and J by 4 bases, with 7 bases of the junction left unmatched. CDR1 is SEHNR, CDR2 FQNEAQ, per germline (reference sequence). The CDR3 runs to 15 residues. This CDR3 reads CASSLRDRGSYGYTF. In DNA form, the CDR3 reads TGTGCCAGCAGCCTAAGGGACAGGGGCAGCTATGGCTACACCTTC.

This rearrangement joins TRBV4-1 to TRBJ2-7; D possibly corresponds to TRBD2 (6 bases). Germline loops: CDR1 MGHRA, CDR2 YSYEKL. This CDR3 is 15 amino acids long. V was clipped by 0 bases and J by 3 bases, with 12 bases between them. CDR3 residues: CASSQDLAGIYEQYF. DNA for the CDR3: TGCGCCAGCAGCCAAGATTTGGCGGGAATCTACGAGCAGTACTTC.

The V call is TRBV4-3, the J call TRBJ1-1; no clear D. This CDR3 spans 14 amino acids. The V and J ends lost 3 bases and 2 bases respectively, with 10 bases between them. CDR1 LGHNA and CDR2 YSLEER come from the germline V gene. The CDR3 DNA sequence: TGCGCCAGCAGCCACCCGAGGTCCAACACTGAAGCTTTCTTT. Amino acids: CASSHPRSNTEAFF.

The chain has TRBV7-2 and TRBJ2-3, with D possibly being TRBD2 (7 bases). There are 15 residues in the CDR3. Deletions cut 0 bases from V and 3 bases from J, with 10 bases between. Germline loops: CDR1 SGHTA, CDR2 FQGNSA. The CDR3 DNA reads as TGTGCCAGCAGCTTAGCGGGGGGGCCGACAGATACGCAGTATTTT. As protein: CASSLAGGPTDTQYF.

The V call is TRBV5-6, the J call TRBJ1-1, with unresolved D. The CDR3 runs to 15 residues. Between the trimmed V and J ends, which lost 4 bases and 2 bases, there was a span of 15 bases. The germline V gene has CDR1 SGHDT and CDR2 YYEEEE. The CDR3 region has the DNA TGTGCCAGCAGCCGCAGACTCGGGAGCAACACTGAAGCTTTCTTT. It encodes CASSRRLGSNTEAFF.

This rearrangement joins TRBV29-1 to TRBJ1-1; possibly TRBD1 for D (5 bases). Germline V lookup: CDR1 SQVTM, CDR2 ANQGSEA. CDR3 size: 12 residues. Trimming left V 6 bases short and J 3 bases short, with 11 bases between. CDR3 sequence (DNA): TGCAGCGTCGCTCGGGGGGACACTGAAGCTTTCTTT. This sequence encodes CSVARGDTEAFF. Using reference TRBV29-1 and TRBJ1-1 for the parts outside the CDR3, the full variable domain is SAVISQKPSRDICQRGTSLTIQCQVDSQVTMMFWYRQQPGQSLTLIATANQGSEATYESGFVIDKFPISRPNLTFSTLTVSNMSPEDSSIYLCSVARGDTEAFFGQGTRLTVV.

The V call is TRBV11-3, the J call TRBJ2-7; 7 bases fit TRBD1. CDR1 and CDR2 from the germline V gene are SGHNT and YENEEA. Trimming took 0 bases from V and 3 from J; bases not matched to a gene: 2. This CDR3 has 14 residues. CDR3 region: CASSLDGTDYEQYF. CDR3 in DNA: TGTGCCAGCAGCTTAGATGGGACAGACTACGAGCAGTACTTC.

The chain recombines TRBV5-1 with TRBJ2-5, with a weak D call TRBD1 (6 bases). Trimming pared 2 bases from V and 0 bases from J, leaving 14 bases between. CDR1 and CDR2 (germline): SGHRS, YFSETQ. The CDR3 totals 16 residues. CDR3 in amino acids: CASSFYRQAYQETQYF. Here the CDR3 DNA reads TGCGCCAGCAGCTTTTACAGACAGGCCTACCAAGAGACCCAGTACTTC.

The chain has TRBV5-1 and TRBJ2-7, with 8 bases lining up with TRBD2. The CDR3 is 16 amino acids. V lost 0 bases to trimming and J lost 4 bases; unmatched junction nucleotides: 9. The germline V gene encodes CDR1 SGHRS and CDR2 YFSETQ. The CDR3 nucleotides are TGCGCCAGCAGCTTGGGGCTAGCGGGTCCCCAATACGAGCAGTACTTC. Residues: CASSLGLAGPQYEQYF.